The source of this T cell receptor (beta chain) is a study of T cells in Graves' hyperthyroidism and ophthalmopathy. Study findings and constraints: Ophthalmopathy cases were set apart from stable hyperthyroidism by a 13 V-J model. Most expanded thyroid clonotypes above 0.001 also appeared in blood.

Amplification targeted TCR beta CDR3 regions from RNA transcripts. The primer set for the first-round RT-PCR of the TCR CDR3 was HTBI. One entry per CDR3 protein results from TCRdb running MiXCR on the multiplex PCR reads. The sample has approximately 720,000 distinct CDR3 sequences; about 17% are singletons. The CDR3 runs 13 residues. The germline gives CDR1 LNHDA, CDR2 SQIVND (reference sequence). V was trimmed by 9 bases and J by 4 bases, leaving 15 bases between them. About this clonotype itself: Its antigen is still unknown.

The blood sample dates from first hyperthyroidism diagnosis, preceding any ophthalmopathy symptoms. The sequenced sample consisted of blood. The receptor comes from a woman aged 45-65 years with Graves' hyperthyroidism that later progressed to Graves' ophthalmopathy. The V call is TRBV19, the J call TRBJ1-2, with no clear D. The CDR3 protein is CASRGEEAYGYTF. The CDR3 nucleotides read TGTGCCAGCCGTGGGGAGGAGGCCTATGGCTACACCTTC.